The following is a T cell receptor beta chain sequence with its context. As yet, its antigen is unknown. This sample was included in a study of T cells in Graves' hyperthyroidism and ophthalmopathy. Study details: Peripheral blood was secured at the point of initial diagnosis, before any treatment.

What was amplified from RNA transcripts were TCR beta CDR3 regions. Using the HTBI primer set, a first-round RT-PCR was run on the TCR CDR3. TCRdb re-called the multiplex PCR reads through MiXCR, storing one row per CDR3 protein. Of 640,000 or so distinct CDR3 sequences listed, 14% are singletons. Study-wide results and limits: From stable hyperthyroidism, ophthalmopathy was set apart by a 13 V-J model. The blood repertoire included most of the expanded thyroid clonotypes above 0.001.

In germline, CDR1 is LGHNA, CDR2 YSLEER. V gave up 0 bases and J gave up 7 bases, with 15 bases separating them. The CDR3 has 16 residues. Disease lasting under 3 months, a NOSPECS grade of at least 4, and a Clinical Activity Score of at least 3 were features of the ophthalmopathy patients. The receptor's source is a woman aged 18-29 years with Graves' ophthalmopathy. The sequencing sample was made of blood. J is TRBJ1-4 and V is TRBV4-3; D uncertain. CDR3: CASSQDNPPTGEKLFF. The CDR3 bases are TGCGCCAGCAGCCAAGACAACCCCCCCACCGGTGAAAAACTGTTTTTT.